The clone carrying this TCR beta chain is a singleton in its sample. The entry originates in a study of blood T cell repertoires in COVID-19. The wider study: Donors in the United States, Italy and Spain gave samples during acute or convalescent COVID-19.

In the original workflow: Reference gene primers were amplified, and this amplification served to estimate nucleated cell counts. TCRdb's table, derived via immunoSEQ multiplex PCR, lists solely in-frame clones and lacks some. That table gives V, J and clone size, and the DNA gave D and trimming. The data contain about 120,000 clones, approximately 87% of them seen just once; the ten biggest clones take up 2% to 2.5%. This TCR was recovered from a man younger than 40 with acute or convalescent COVID-19. The source material was peripheral blood.

Here the CDR3 reads CASSPLGAGRETQYF. CDR3 bases: TGTGCCAGCAGCCCATTGGGAGCGGGGAGGGAGACCCAGTACTTC. The chain links TRBV7-2 to TRBJ2-5; TRBD2 matches 7 bases. With 5 bases clipped from V and 5 bases from J, the junction kept 11 bases outside the gene matches. The germline CDR1 and CDR2 sequences are SGHTA and FQGNSA. The CDR3 is made up of 15 amino acids. The complete variable domain, with remaining parts taken from reference TRBV7-2 and TRBJ2-5, reads GAGVSQSPSNKVTEKGKDVELRCDPISGHTALYWYRQSLGQGLEFLIYFQGNSAPDKSGLPSDRFSAERTGGSVSTLTIQRTQQEDSAVYLCASSPLGAGRETQYFGPGTRLLVL.